This is a list of T cell receptor beta chains from one sample in a study of technical replicates of blood from several donors. The method was immunoSEQ multiplex PCR; TCRdb's version includes in-frame clones alone and lacks a portion of them. The table has more than 65,000 clones, about 90% seen once. The sample comprised T cells isolated from PBMCs. All receptors derive from a human donor in good health. Both conserved end residues are part of each CDR3. Fields, in order: clone size, V gene, J gene, D gene, CDR3 protein, CDR3 DNA. A D gene is named only where the DNA matches it firmly. Only part of the rows carry a size: once, few, many, or a class if the clone is expanded.

clone size: -; V gene: TRBV29-1; J gene: TRBJ1-1; D gene: -; CDR3 protein: CSVEGGAMTEAFF; CDR3 DNA: TGCAGCGTTGAGGGGGGGGCTATGACTGAAGCTTTCTTT
clone size: once; V gene: TRBV27; J gene: TRBJ2-1; D gene: TRBD2; CDR3 protein: CASSFPLAGEQFF; CDR3 DNA: TGTGCCAGCAGTTTCCCTTTAGCGGGGGAGCAGTTCTTC
clone size: -; V gene: TRBV9; J gene: TRBJ1-3; D gene: -; CDR3 protein: CASSATGSSGNTIYF; CDR3 DNA: TGTGCCAGCAGCGCCACAGGGAGCTCTGGAAACACCATATATTTT
clone size: -; V gene: TRBV20-1; J gene: TRBJ2-7; D gene: -; CDR3 protein: CSAPFSYEQYF; CDR3 DNA: TGCAGTGCTCCCTTCAGCTACGAGCAGTACTTC
clone size: -; V gene: TRBV5-1; J gene: TRBJ1-2; D gene: TRBD1; CDR3 protein: CASSLSRDSNYGYTF; CDR3 DNA: TGCGCCAGCAGCTTGAGTAGGGACAGCAACTATGGCTACACCTTC
clone size: once; V gene: TRBV7-3; J gene: TRBJ2-2; D gene: -; CDR3 protein: CASSFLGPGELFF; CDR3 DNA: TGTGCCAGCAGCTTTTTGGGGCCCGGGGAGCTGTTTTTT
clone size: -; V gene: TRBV19; J gene: TRBJ1-1; D gene: TRBD1; CDR3 protein: CASSLRQGATEAFF; CDR3 DNA: TGTGCCAGTAGTCTGAGACAGGGGGCGACTGAAGCTTTCTTT
clone size: -; V gene: TRBV6-1; J gene: TRBJ2-2; D gene: TRBD1; CDR3 protein: CASRRGHNTGELFF; CDR3 DNA: TGTGCCAGCCGCAGGGGGCACAACACCGGGGAGCTGTTTTTT
clone size: -; V gene: TRBV4-1; J gene: TRBJ2-7; D gene: TRBD2; CDR3 protein: CASSQDTSGRIYEQYF; CDR3 DNA: TGCGCCAGCAGCCAAGATACGAGCGGGAGGATCTACGAGCAGTACTTC
clone size: -; V gene: TRBV5-4; J gene: TRBJ1-4; D gene: -; CDR3 protein: CASSSGASEKLFF; CDR3 DNA: TGTGCCAGTTCCTCCGGCGCTAGTGAAAAACTGTTTTTT
clone size: once; V gene: TRBV2; J gene: TRBJ2-7; D gene: TRBD1; CDR3 protein: CASTRDRSTYEQYF; CDR3 DNA: TGTGCCAGCACCCGGGACAGGTCCACCTACGAGCAGTACTTC
clone size: -; V gene: TRBV30; J gene: TRBJ2-5; D gene: TRBD2; CDR3 protein: CAWRTSGRETQYF; CDR3 DNA: TGTGCCTGGAGGACTAGCGGTCGAGAGACCCAGTACTTC
clone size: -; V gene: TRBV5-6; J gene: TRBJ2-7; D gene: -; CDR3 protein: CASREGQAWDEQYF; CDR3 DNA: TGTGCCAGCAGGGAGGGCCAGGCTTGGGACGAGCAGTACTTC
clone size: -; V gene: TRBV7-8; J gene: TRBJ2-7; D gene: TRBD2; CDR3 protein: CASSLGLAGSGGAYEQYF; CDR3 DNA: TGTGCCAGCAGCTTGGGACTAGCGGGATCGGGAGGGGCCTACGAGCAGTACTTC
clone size: -; V gene: TRBV30; J gene: TRBJ1-1; D gene: -; CDR3 protein: CAWSGPRGFGAEAFF; CDR3 DNA: TGTGCCTGGAGTGGCCCACGGGGGTTCGGGGCTGAAGCTTTCTTT
clone size: -; V gene: TRBV25-1; J gene: TRBJ2-5; D gene: -; CDR3 protein: CASHTQGTETQYF; CDR3 DNA: TGTGCCAGTCATACACAGGGAACAGAGACCCAGTACTTC
clone size: -; V gene: TRBV28; J gene: TRBJ1-4; D gene: -; CDR3 protein: CASSFGTPATNEKLFF; CDR3 DNA: TGTGCCAGCAGTTTTGGCACACCTGCAACTAATGAAAAACTGTTTTTT
clone size: once; V gene: TRBV7-8; J gene: TRBJ1-1; D gene: -; CDR3 protein: CASSLDRALNTEAFF; CDR3 DNA: TGTGCCAGCAGCTTGGACAGAGCCTTGAACACTGAAGCTTTCTTT
clone size: -; V gene: TRBV4-1; J gene: TRBJ2-7; D gene: TRBD2; CDR3 protein: CASSQDAGLAGVVLYEQYF; CDR3 DNA: TGCGCCAGCAGCCAAGATGCGGGACTAGCGGGAGTAGTACTCTACGAGCAGTACTTC
clone size: -; V gene: TRBV7-8; J gene: TRBJ2-7; D gene: TRBD2; CDR3 protein: CASLPLAGGPYEQYF; CDR3 DNA: TGTGCCAGCTTACCTCTAGCGGGAGGGCCCTACGAGCAGTACTTC
clone size: -; V gene: TRBV7-8; J gene: TRBJ2-7; D gene: TRBD2; CDR3 protein: CASSLLGLAASISYEQYF; CDR3 DNA: TGTGCCAGCAGCTTATTAGGACTAGCGGCTTCCATCTCCTACGAGCAGTACTTC
clone size: -; V gene: TRBV7-9; J gene: TRBJ2-1; D gene: -; CDR3 protein: CASSLISSPEGEQFF; CDR3 DNA: TGTGCCAGCAGCTTAATAAGTTCCCCAGAGGGTGAGCAGTTCTTC
clone size: -; V gene: TRBV10-3; J gene: TRBJ1-2; D gene: -; CDR3 protein: CAIRAPRRLYYGYTF; CDR3 DNA: TGTGCCATCAGGGCCCCGCGACGACTCTACTATGGCTACACCTTC
clone size: -; V gene: TRBV5-4; J gene: TRBJ2-6; D gene: -; CDR3 protein: CASSLRAGANVLTF; CDR3 DNA: TGTGCCAGCAGCTTGAGAGCTGGGGCCAACGTCCTGACTTTC
clone size: -; V gene: TRBV5-6; J gene: TRBJ1-1; D gene: TRBD1; CDR3 protein: CASSFETGGTSEAFF; CDR3 DNA: TGTGCCAGCAGCTTTGAAACAGGGGGCACCTCTGAAGCTTTCTTT
clone size: once; V gene: TRBV29-1; J gene: TRBJ1-1; D gene: -; CDR3 protein: CSVVVGGGTEAFF; CDR3 DNA: TGCAGCGTTGTGGTGGGGGGGGGAACTGAAGCTTTCTTT
clone size: few; V gene: TRBV19; J gene: TRBJ1-5; D gene: -; CDR3 protein: CASSSRRDQPQHF; CDR3 DNA: TGTGCCAGTAGTTCCCGCAGGGATCAGCCCCAGCATTTT
clone size: -; V gene: TRBV11-3; J gene: TRBJ2-3; D gene: -; CDR3 protein: CASSPTRRAGTDTQYF; CDR3 DNA: TGTGCCAGCAGCCCAACCAGGCGGGCTGGCACAGATACGCAGTATTTT
clone size: -; V gene: TRBV5-1; J gene: TRBJ1-2; D gene: TRBD1; CDR3 protein: CASSLARGTASPYGYTF; CDR3 DNA: TGCGCCAGCAGCTTGGCTCGCGGGACAGCTTCCCCCTATGGCTACACCTTC
clone size: -; V gene: TRBV5-1; J gene: TRBJ2-5; D gene: -; CDR3 protein: CASSLAGQGQETQYF; CDR3 DNA: TGCGCCAGCAGCTTGGCAGGGCAGGGGCAGGAGACCCAGTACTTC
clone size: -; V gene: TRBV27; J gene: TRBJ2-1; D gene: -; CDR3 protein: CASGLTSNNEQFF; CDR3 DNA: TGTGCCAGCGGTTTAACTAGCAACAATGAGCAGTTCTTC
clone size: -; V gene: TRBV7-9; J gene: TRBJ2-5; D gene: -; CDR3 protein: CASSLVGLTGKETQYF; CDR3 DNA: TGTGCCAGCAGCTTAGTTGGTCTAACAGGGAAAGAGACCCAGTACTTC
clone size: -; V gene: TRBV6-1; J gene: TRBJ2-1; D gene: -; CDR3 protein: CASSEAYRVNEQFF; CDR3 DNA: TGTGCCAGCAGTGAAGCCTACAGGGTCAATGAGCAGTTCTTC
clone size: -; V gene: TRBV10-3; J gene: TRBJ2-7; D gene: -; CDR3 protein: CAISEPGRVGVEQYF; CDR3 DNA: TGTGCCATCAGTGAGCCCGGAAGGGTAGGGGTCGAGCAGTACTTC
clone size: -; V gene: TRBV27; J gene: TRBJ2-1; D gene: -; CDR3 protein: CAVRDSYNEQFF; CDR3 DNA: TGTGCCGTTCGGGACTCCTACAATGAGCAGTTCTTC
clone size: -; V gene: TRBV9; J gene: TRBJ2-2; D gene: -; CDR3 protein: CASSFSGRSNTGELFF; CDR3 DNA: TGTGCCAGCAGCTTTAGCGGACGGTCGAACACCGGGGAGCTGTTTTTT
clone size: -; V gene: TRBV5-6; J gene: TRBJ2-1; D gene: TRBD2; CDR3 protein: CASSISLAGGYNEQFF; CDR3 DNA: TGTGCCAGCAGCATATCACTGGCGGGAGGATACAATGAGCAGTTCTTC
clone size: few; V gene: TRBV2; J gene: TRBJ2-3; D gene: -; CDR3 protein: CASDLDSSSTDTQYF; CDR3 DNA: TGTGCCAGCGATCTTGACAGTTCTAGCACAGATACGCAGTATTTT
clone size: -; V gene: TRBV6-5; J gene: TRBJ2-5; D gene: TRBD2; CDR3 protein: CASTSGLGGSETQYF; CDR3 DNA: TGTGCCAGCACCTCCGGACTAGGAGGATCGGAGACCCAGTACTTC
clone size: once; V gene: TRBV20-1; J gene: TRBJ2-2; D gene: -; CDR3 protein: CSARVRGELFF; CDR3 DNA: TGCAGTGCTAGAGTTCGGGGGGAGCTGTTTTTT
clone size: -; V gene: TRBV18; J gene: TRBJ2-7; D gene: TRBD1; CDR3 protein: CASGQGSYEQYF; CDR3 DNA: TGTGCCAGCGGACAGGGCTCCTACGAGCAGTACTTC
clone size: -; V gene: TRBV6-1; J gene: TRBJ1-3; D gene: -; CDR3 protein: CASSEGIYSGNTIYF; CDR3 DNA: TGTGCCAGCAGTGAAGGCATCTATTCTGGAAACACCATATATTTT
clone size: once; V gene: TRBV27; J gene: TRBJ2-1; D gene: -; CDR3 protein: CASSLMAWHEQFF; CDR3 DNA: TGTGCCAGCAGTTTAATGGCCTGGCATGAGCAGTTCTTC
clone size: -; V gene: TRBV27; J gene: TRBJ2-1; D gene: TRBD1; CDR3 protein: CASSPDRANEQFF; CDR3 DNA: TGTGCCAGCAGTCCCGACAGGGCTAATGAGCAGTTCTTC
clone size: -; V gene: TRBV7-2; J gene: TRBJ1-2; D gene: TRBD1; CDR3 protein: CASSSDSGTGLRGYTF; CDR3 DNA: TGTGCCAGCAGCTCTGACTCCGGGACAGGGTTGCGTGGCTACACCTTC
clone size: -; V gene: TRBV7-2; J gene: TRBJ2-7; D gene: -; CDR3 protein: CASSNSRQYF; CDR3 DNA: TGTGCCAGCAGCAACAGCAGGCAGTACTTC
clone size: -; V gene: TRBV4-1; J gene: TRBJ2-5; D gene: -; CDR3 protein: CASSFLARVETQYF; CDR3 DNA: TGCGCCAGCAGCTTCTTAGCGAGGGTAGAGACCCAGTACTTC
clone size: -; V gene: TRBV5-8; J gene: TRBJ2-7; D gene: TRBD1; CDR3 protein: CASSPGTGSYEQYF; CDR3 DNA: TGTGCCAGCAGCCCCGGGACAGGTTCCTACGAGCAGTACTTC